These T cell receptor beta chains were read from a single sample in a study of technical replicates of blood from several donors. The method was immunoSEQ multiplex PCR; TCRdb's version includes in-frame clones alone and lacks a portion of them. The top ten hold about 0.4% of the sample, which has about 79,000 clones, around 90% seen once. The sequencing input was T cells isolated from PBMCs. All receptors derive from a human donor in good health. Some clones in this sample may be carry-over from other donors' samples. The CDR3 runs from the conserved cysteine through the conserved F or W. A D gene is named only where the DNA matches it firmly. Rows give clone size only sometimes, using once, few, many, or a class for an expanded clone.

>NA|TRBV19|NA|TRBJ2-1
CASQWGPGDPLNEQFF
TGTGCCAGCCAGTGGGGACCGGGAGATCCCCTAAATGAGCAGTTCTTC
>TRBD2|TRBV12-5|NA|TRBJ2-5
CASGLGLAGDQETQYF
TGTGCTAGTGGTTTGGGACTAGCGGGAGATCAGGAGACCCAGTACTTC
>NA|TRBV5-5|NA|TRBJ1-5
CASSPGNGPSNQPQHF
TGTGCCAGCAGCCCGGGGAACGGGCCTAGCAATCAGCCCCAGCATTTT
>TRBD1|TRBV25-1|NA|TRBJ2-3
CASSEGQGTDTQYF
TGTGCCAGCAGTGAGGGACAGGGCACAGATACGCAGTATTTT
>TRBD2|TRBV19|NA|TRBJ2-2
CASSGGLAGGNTGELFF
TGTGCCAGTAGTGGGGGACTAGCGGGAGGCAACACCGGGGAGCTGTTTTTT
>NA|TRBV7-8|NA|TRBJ1-2
CASSSQIGGYYGYTF
TGTGCCAGCAGCAGCCAGATCGGCGGCTACTATGGCTACACCTTC
>TRBD2|TRBV5-1|few|TRBJ2-1
CASSSSGNNYNEQFF
TGCGCCAGCAGCTCAAGCGGGAACAATTACAATGAGCAGTTCTTC
>NA|TRBV9|NA|TRBJ1-2
CASSVGGRGRGDENYGYTF
TGTGCCAGCAGCGTCGGAGGGAGGGGTAGAGGGGATGAAAACTATGGCTACACCTTC
>NA|TRBV18|NA|TRBJ2-7
CASSSQEYESYEQYF
TGTGCCAGCTCATCACAGGAGTACGAGTCCTACGAGCAGTACTTC
>NA|TRBV2|NA|TRBJ2-3
CASSEPDSTSTDTQYF
TGTGCCAGCAGTGAACCCGACAGTACTAGCACAGATACGCAGTATTTT
>NA|TRBV30|NA|TRBJ1-3
CAWEGNTIYF
TGTGCCTGGGAGGGAAACACCATATATTTT
>TRBD1|TRBV2|NA|TRBJ2-2
CASFGPGTGYTGELFF
TGTGCCAGCTTTGGACCGGGGACAGGGTACACCGGGGAGCTGTTTTTT
>NA|TRBV27|NA|TRBJ1-4
CASSGGGGVRYEKLFF
TGTGCCAGCAGTGGGGGAGGGGGTGTGAGATATGAAAAACTGTTTTTT
>NA|TRBV4-1|NA|TRBJ1-2
CASSQVAGYTF
TGCGCCAGCAGCCAAGTGGCTGGCTACACCTTC
>NA|TRBV4-1|few|TRBJ2-7
CASSQESGAYNEQYF
TGCGCCAGCAGCCAAGAGTCAGGGGCGTACAACGAGCAGTACTTC
>TRBD2|TRBV19|NA|TRBJ2-5
CASTGTSGSQETQYF
TGTGCCAGTACCGGGACTAGCGGGAGCCAGGAGACCCAGTACTTC
>TRBD1|TRBV12-5|NA|TRBJ2-7
CASKNGGQGFYEQYF
TGTGCTAGCAAGAATGGGGGACAGGGGTTCTACGAGCAGTACTTC
>TRBD2|TRBV19|few|TRBJ2-7
CASSTGLDYEQYF
TGTGCCAGTAGTACCGGACTAGACTACGAGCAGTACTTC
>TRBD2|TRBV7-8|NA|TRBJ2-1
CASSEASGITSEQFF
TGTGCCAGCAGCGAAGCTAGCGGAATCACAAGTGAGCAGTTCTTC
>TRBD2|TRBV5-4|NA|TRBJ2-1
CASSLTLTSGSHEQFF
TGTGCCAGCAGCTTGACTTTGACTAGCGGGAGCCATGAGCAGTTCTTC
>TRBD1|TRBV19|NA|TRBJ2-7
CASTGTGSYGEQYF
TGTGCCAGTACCGGGACAGGGAGTTATGGAGAGCAGTACTTC
>NA|TRBV15|NA|TRBJ2-1
CATSRDLVGSSQHNEQFF
TGTGCCACCAGCAGAGATCTAGTTGGTTCTAGTCAGCACAATGAGCAGTTCTTC
>TRBD2|TRBV19|NA|TRBJ2-7
CASKISGSWDEQYF
TGTGCCAGTAAAATTAGCGGGAGTTGGGACGAGCAGTACTTC
>TRBD1|TRBV5-1|NA|TRBJ2-7
CASSLVSGGKDEQYF
TGCGCCAGCAGCTTGGTTTCAGGGGGCAAGGACGAGCAGTACTTC
>NA|TRBV10-3|NA|TRBJ2-7
CAIRDKLYEQYF
TGTGCCATCCGTGACAAACTCTACGAGCAGTACTTC
>NA|TRBV11-2|NA|TRBJ1-2
CASSLAGLSNGYTF
TGTGCCAGCAGCTTAGCAGGGCTTAGCAATGGCTACACCTTC
>TRBD1|TRBV27|NA|TRBJ2-7
CASRRTGSYEQYF
TGTGCCAGCAGGAGGACAGGGTCCTACGAGCAGTACTTC
>NA|TRBV5-4|NA|TRBJ2-7
CASSFRGSYEQYF
TGTGCCAGCAGCTTCCGGGGTTCCTACGAGCAGTACTTC
>NA|TRBV6-4|NA|TRBJ2-1
CASSDSRASSYNEQFF
TGTGCCAGCAGTGACTCCAGGGCCAGCTCCTACAATGAGCAGTTCTTC
>TRBD2|TRBV29-1|few|TRBJ2-2
CSVGPLAGGTGELFF
TGCAGCGTGGGGCCGCTAGCGGGAGGAACCGGGGAGCTGTTTTTT
>NA|TRBV11-3|NA|TRBJ1-1
CASSSPRRGNTEAFF
TGTGCCAGCAGCTCCCCGCGGAGGGGGAACACTGAAGCTTTCTTT
>NA|TRBV5-4|NA|TRBJ2-7
CASSLEWGRGYEQYF
TGTGCCAGCAGCTTGGAATGGGGCAGGGGATACGAGCAGTACTTC
>NA|TRBV7-3|NA|TRBJ2-2
CASSAGQKDGGELFF
TGTGCCAGCAGCGCCGGACAGAAAGATGGAGGGGAGCTGTTTTTT
>NA|TRBV29-1|once|TRBJ2-5
CSVPAPVETQYF
TGCAGCGTCCCTGCCCCAGTAGAGACCCAGTACTTC
>NA|TRBV6-5|NA|TRBJ1-4
CASSHRDPNEKLFF
TGTGCCAGCAGCCACAGGGATCCTAATGAAAAACTGTTTTTT
>NA|TRBV27|NA|TRBJ1-4
CASSLLQFRTEKLFF
TGTGCCAGCAGTTTATTGCAGTTCAGAACTGAAAAACTGTTTTTT
>NA|TRBV29-1|NA|TRBJ2-5
CSVVLNRDLKETQYF
TGCAGCGTCGTTCTGAACCGGGACTTGAAAGAGACCCAGTACTTC
>NA|TRBV9|NA|TRBJ2-3
CASSPSLGRQGTDTQYF
TGTGCCAGCAGCCCCAGTTTGGGGCGGCAGGGCACAGATACGCAGTATTTT
>TRBD1|TRBV5-1|NA|TRBJ2-7
CASRGTGYEQYF
TGCGCCAGCAGGGGGACAGGCTACGAGCAGTACTTC
>NA|TRBV6-1|NA|TRBJ1-5
CASSARTALSNQPQHF
TGTGCCAGCAGTGCTAGGACAGCCCTTAGCAATCAGCCCCAGCATTTT
>NA|TRBV18|NA|TRBJ1-1
CASSRAYPETEAFF
TGTGCCAGCTCTCGCGCATACCCGGAGACTGAAGCTTTCTTT
>NA|TRBV5-1|NA|TRBJ1-1
CASIESTAMNTEAFF
TGCGCCAGCATCGAGTCAACAGCCATGAACACTGAAGCTTTCTTT
>TRBD1|TRBV29-1|NA|TRBJ2-7
CSVLSGQVANEQYF
TGCAGCGTTTTGAGTGGACAGGTGGCCAACGAGCAGTACTTC
>NA|TRBV4-2|NA|TRBJ2-7
CASSHPIGSSYEQYF
TGTGCCAGCAGCCACCCGATCGGGAGCTCCTACGAGCAGTACTTC
>TRBD2|TRBV15|NA|TRBJ2-1
CATSRVGEGTYNEQFF
TGTGCCACCAGCAGAGTTGGGGAGGGAACCTACAATGAGCAGTTCTTC
>TRBD2|TRBV11-2|NA|TRBJ2-7
CASSFRLAGSYEQYF
TGTGCCAGCAGCTTTCGACTAGCGGGCTCCTACGAGCAGTACTTC
>NA|TRBV25-1|NA|TRBJ2-1
CASTSRVNNEQFF
TGTGCCAGCACTAGCCGAGTCAACAATGAGCAGTTCTTC
>TRBD2|TRBV7-9|NA|TRBJ2-5
CASIPPDRLAGGPPETQYF
TGTGCCAGCATCCCACCTGATCGACTAGCGGGAGGGCCTCCAGAGACCCAGTACTTC
>NA|TRBV5-4|NA|TRBJ1-2
CASSLGQNYGYTF
TGTGCCAGCAGCTTGGGGCAGAACTATGGCTACACCTTC
>TRBD1|TRBV19|NA|TRBJ1-1
CASSMDREAEAFF
TGTGCCAGTAGTATGGACAGGGAGGCTGAAGCTTTCTTT
>NA|TRBV9|once|TRBJ2-1
CASGSTGSSYNEQFF
TGTGCCAGCGGCTCAACGGGTAGCTCCTACAATGAGCAGTTCTTC
>NA|TRBV29-1|NA|TRBJ2-1
CSVEAGASSYNEQFF
TGCAGCGTTGAAGCGGGAGCCAGCTCCTACAATGAGCAGTTCTTC
>NA|TRBV5-6|NA|TRBJ2-1
CASSPGEVGSNEQFF
TGTGCCAGCAGCCCCGGAGAGGTCGGGAGTAATGAGCAGTTCTTC
>NA|TRBV30|few|TRBJ1-1
CAWSVPHRDTEAFF
TGTGCCTGGAGTGTACCACACAGGGACACTGAAGCTTTCTTT